This TCR beta chain was recorded in a study of human T cells and chemical hapten exposure. General study points: With DPC sensitization, TCRs exceeding 1 in 1000 frequency showed no change. While controls formed fewer of them, expanded TCRs formed significantly more large CDR3 similarity clusters.

Per the germline V gene, CDR1 is MDHEN and CDR2 is SYDVKM. CDR3 length: 14 residues. The V end was cut by 1 base, the J end by 7 bases, with 10 bases between. TCRdb re-called the RACE reads through MiXCR, storing one row per CDR3 protein. The table shows some 350,000 distinct CDR3 sequences, with 6% to 7% occurring only once. In regard to this clonotype: What it binds is not known.

Noted time point: patch test 2, 6 weeks after DPC sensitization. As for treatment: therapeutic diphenylcyclopropenone sensitization with weekly scalp DPC. Non-pregnant alopecia patients aged 18 to 70, suitable for DPC therapy. The chain links TRBV28 to TRBJ2-2; D may be TRBD2 (5 bases). The source was whole blood, collected in connection with sensitization to the hapten diphenylcyclopropenone (DPC). This TCR came from a woman aged 18 to 35 with alopecia areata. Some clones in this sample may be carry-over from other donors' samples. CDR3 nucleotide sequence: TGTGCCAGCAGTTTATTTAGCGTCAGCGGGGAGCTGTTTTTT. Protein: CASSLFSVSGELFF.